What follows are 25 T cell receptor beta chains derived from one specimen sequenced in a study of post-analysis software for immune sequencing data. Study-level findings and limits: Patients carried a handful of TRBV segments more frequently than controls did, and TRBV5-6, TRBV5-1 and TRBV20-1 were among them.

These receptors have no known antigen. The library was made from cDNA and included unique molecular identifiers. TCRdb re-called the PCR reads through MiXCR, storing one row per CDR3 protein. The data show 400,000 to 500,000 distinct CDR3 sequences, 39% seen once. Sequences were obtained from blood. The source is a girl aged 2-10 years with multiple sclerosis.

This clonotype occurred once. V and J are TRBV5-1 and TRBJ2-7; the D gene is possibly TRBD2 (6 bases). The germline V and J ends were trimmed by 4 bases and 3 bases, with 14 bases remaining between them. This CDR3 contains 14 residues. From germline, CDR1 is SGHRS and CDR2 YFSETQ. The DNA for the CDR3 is TGCGCCAGCAGCCCCCGGGAGATCCGCTACGAGCAGTACTTC. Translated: CASSPREIRYEQYF.

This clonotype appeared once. DNA of the CDR3: TGTGCCAGCAGTGAGAAGGGCTATGAGCAGTTCTTC. It translates to CASSEKGYEQFF. This rearrangement joins TRBV2 to TRBJ2-1, with no clear D. Germline CDR1 reads SNHLY; CDR2 reads FYNNEI. The CDR3 is 12 amino acids. Between the trimmed V and J ends, which lost 3 bases and 8 bases, there was a span of 8 bases. Complete variable domain (other parts from reference TRBV2 and TRBJ2-1): EPEVTQTPSHQVTQMGQEVILRCVPISNHLYFYWYRQILGQKVEFLVSFYNNEISEKSEIFDDQFSVERPDGSNFTLKIRSTKLEDSAMYFCASSEKGYEQFFGPGTRLTVL.

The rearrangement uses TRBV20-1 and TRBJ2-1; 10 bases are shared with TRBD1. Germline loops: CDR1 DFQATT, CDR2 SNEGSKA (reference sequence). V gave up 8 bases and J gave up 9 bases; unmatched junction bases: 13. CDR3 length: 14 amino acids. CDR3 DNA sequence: TGCAGTTTTCGGAGGAGACAGGGGGCAGGTGAGCAGTTCTTC. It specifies CSFRRRQGAGEQFF.

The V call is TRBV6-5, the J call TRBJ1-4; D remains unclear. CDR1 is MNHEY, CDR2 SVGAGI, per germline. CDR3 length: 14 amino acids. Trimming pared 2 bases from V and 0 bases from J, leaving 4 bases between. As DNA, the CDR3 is TGTGCCAGCAGTTACGGGACAACTAATGAAAAACTGTTTTTT. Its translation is CASSYGTTNEKLFF.

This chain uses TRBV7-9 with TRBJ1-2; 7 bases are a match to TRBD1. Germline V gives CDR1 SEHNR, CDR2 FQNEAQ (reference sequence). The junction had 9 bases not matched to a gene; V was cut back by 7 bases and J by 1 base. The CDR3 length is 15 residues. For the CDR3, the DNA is TGTGCCAGCACGCCAATGACAGGGTTTAACTATGGCTACACCTTC. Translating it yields CASTPMTGFNYGYTF.

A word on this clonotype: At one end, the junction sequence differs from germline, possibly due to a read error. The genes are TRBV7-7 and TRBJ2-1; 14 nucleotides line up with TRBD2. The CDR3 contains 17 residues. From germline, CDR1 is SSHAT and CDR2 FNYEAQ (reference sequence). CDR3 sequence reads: CANSLGGGLAGVDEQFF. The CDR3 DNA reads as TGTGCCAACAGCTTAGGAGGGGGACTAGCGGGGGTGGATGAGCAGTTCTTC.

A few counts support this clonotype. This chain's CDR3 is CASSLAGPHYEQYF. CDR3 nucleotides: TGTGCCAGCAGCTTGGCCGGGCCCCACTACGAGCAGTACTTC. The rearrangement links TRBV7-9 to TRBJ2-7, with unresolved D. The V end was cut by 3 bases, the J end by 3 bases, with 12 bases between. The CDR3 loop spans 14 amino acids. Germline lookup yields CDR1 SEHNR and CDR2 FQNEAQ (reference sequence).

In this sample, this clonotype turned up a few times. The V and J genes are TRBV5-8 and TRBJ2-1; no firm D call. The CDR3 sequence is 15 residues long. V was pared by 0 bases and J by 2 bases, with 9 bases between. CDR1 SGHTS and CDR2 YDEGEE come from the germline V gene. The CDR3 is CASSLGWSPYNEQFF. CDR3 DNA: TGTGCCAGCAGCTTGGGGTGGTCCCCCTACAATGAGCAGTTCTTC.

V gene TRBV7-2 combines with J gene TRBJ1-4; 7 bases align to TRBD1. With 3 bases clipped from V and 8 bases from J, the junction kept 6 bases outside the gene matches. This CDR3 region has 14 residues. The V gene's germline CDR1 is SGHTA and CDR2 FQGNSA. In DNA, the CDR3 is TGTGCCAGCAGCTTCCAGGGGGTCGGGGAAAAACTGTTTTTT. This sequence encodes CASSFQGVGEKLFF.

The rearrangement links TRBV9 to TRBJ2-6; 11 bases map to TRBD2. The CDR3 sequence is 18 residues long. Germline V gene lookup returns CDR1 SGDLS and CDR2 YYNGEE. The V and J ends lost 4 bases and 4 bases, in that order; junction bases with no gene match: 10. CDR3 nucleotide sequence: TGTGCCAGCAGCCTAAGTCTAGCGGGAGGAGCAGGGGCCAACGTCCTGACTTTC. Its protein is CASSLSLAGGAGANVLTF.

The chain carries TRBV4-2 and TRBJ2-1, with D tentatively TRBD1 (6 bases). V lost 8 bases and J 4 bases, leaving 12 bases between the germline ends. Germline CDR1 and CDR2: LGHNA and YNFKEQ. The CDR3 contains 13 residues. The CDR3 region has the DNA TGTGCCAGCGCATTGGGACAATACAATGAGCAGTTCTTC. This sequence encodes CASALGQYNEQFF.

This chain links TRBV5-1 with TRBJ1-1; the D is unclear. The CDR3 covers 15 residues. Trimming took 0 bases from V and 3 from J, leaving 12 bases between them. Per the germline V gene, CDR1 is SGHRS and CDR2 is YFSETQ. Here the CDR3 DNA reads TGCGCCAGCAGCTTGGGAACCTGGGCCGACACTGAAGCTTTCTTT. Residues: CASSLGTWADTEAFF. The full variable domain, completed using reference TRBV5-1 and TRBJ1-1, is KAGVTQTPRYLIKTRGQQVTLSCSPISGHRSVSWYQQTPGQGLQFLFEYFSETQRNKGNFPGRFSGRQFSNSRSEMNVSTLELGDSALYLCASSLGTWADTEAFFGQGTRLTVV.

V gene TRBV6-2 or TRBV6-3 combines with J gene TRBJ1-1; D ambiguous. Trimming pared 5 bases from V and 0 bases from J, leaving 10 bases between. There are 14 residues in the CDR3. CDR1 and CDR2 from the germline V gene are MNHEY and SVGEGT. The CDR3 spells CASSTDTMNTEAFF. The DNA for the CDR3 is TGTGCCAGCAGTACTGACACCATGAACACTGAAGCTTTCTTT.

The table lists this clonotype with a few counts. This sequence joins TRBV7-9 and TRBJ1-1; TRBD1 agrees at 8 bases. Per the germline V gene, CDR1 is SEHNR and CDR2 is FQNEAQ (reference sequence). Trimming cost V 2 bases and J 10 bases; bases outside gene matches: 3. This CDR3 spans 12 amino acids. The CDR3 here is CASSLTQGGAFF. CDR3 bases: TGTGCCAGCAGCTTAACACAGGGGGGAGCTTTCTTT.

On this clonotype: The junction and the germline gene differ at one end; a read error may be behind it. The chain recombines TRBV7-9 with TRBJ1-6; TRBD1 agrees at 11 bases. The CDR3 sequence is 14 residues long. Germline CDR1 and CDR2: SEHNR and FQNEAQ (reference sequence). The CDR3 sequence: CSSSPGQGASPLHF. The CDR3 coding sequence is TGTTCCAGCAGCCCCGGACAGGGGGCTTCACCCCTCCACTTT.

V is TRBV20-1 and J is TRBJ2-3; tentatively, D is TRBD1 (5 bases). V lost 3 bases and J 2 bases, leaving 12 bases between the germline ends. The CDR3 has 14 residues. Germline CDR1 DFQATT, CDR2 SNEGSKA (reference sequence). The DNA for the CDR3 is TGCAGTGCTAGGGGGCGTCAATTCACAGATACGCAGTATTTT. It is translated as CSARGRQFTDTQYF.

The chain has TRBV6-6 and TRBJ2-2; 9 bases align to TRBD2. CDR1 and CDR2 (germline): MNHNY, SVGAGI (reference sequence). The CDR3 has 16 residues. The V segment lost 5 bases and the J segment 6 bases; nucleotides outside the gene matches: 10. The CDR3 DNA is TGTGCCAGCAGTCTCCGGGGGACTAGCTTTGCCGGGGAGCTGTTTTTT. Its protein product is CASSLRGTSFAGELFF.

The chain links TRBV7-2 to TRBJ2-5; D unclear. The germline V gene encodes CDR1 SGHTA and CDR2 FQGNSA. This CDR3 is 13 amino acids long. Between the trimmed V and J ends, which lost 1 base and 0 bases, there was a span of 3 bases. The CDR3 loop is CASSLVYQETQYF. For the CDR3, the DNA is TGTGCCAGCAGCTTAGTTTACCAAGAGACCCAGTACTTC.

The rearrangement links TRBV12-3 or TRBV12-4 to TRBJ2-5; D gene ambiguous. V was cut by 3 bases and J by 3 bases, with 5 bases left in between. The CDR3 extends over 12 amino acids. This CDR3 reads CASSFYEETQYF. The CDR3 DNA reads TGTGCCAGCAGTTTTTATGAAGAGACCCAGTACTTC.

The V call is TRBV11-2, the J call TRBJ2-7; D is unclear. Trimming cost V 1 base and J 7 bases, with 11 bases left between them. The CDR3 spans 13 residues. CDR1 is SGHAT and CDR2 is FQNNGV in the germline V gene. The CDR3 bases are TGTGCCAGCAGCTTAGTAGGGCGACCAGAGCAGTACTTC. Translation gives CASSLVGRPEQYF.

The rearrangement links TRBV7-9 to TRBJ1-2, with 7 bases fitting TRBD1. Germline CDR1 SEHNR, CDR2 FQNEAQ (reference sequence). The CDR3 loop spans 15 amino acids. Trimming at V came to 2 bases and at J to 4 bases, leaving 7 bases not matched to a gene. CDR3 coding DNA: TGTGCCAGCAGCTTATCCCCAGGGACAGCCTATGGCTACACCTTC. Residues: CASSLSPGTAYGYTF.

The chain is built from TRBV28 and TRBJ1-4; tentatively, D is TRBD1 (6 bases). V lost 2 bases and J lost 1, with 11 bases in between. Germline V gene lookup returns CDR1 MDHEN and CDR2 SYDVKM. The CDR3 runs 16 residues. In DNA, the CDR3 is TGTGCCAGCAGTTTAGCGGGGGCACTAACTAATGAAAAACTGTTTTTT. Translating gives CASSLAGALTNEKLFF. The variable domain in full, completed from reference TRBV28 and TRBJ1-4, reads DVKVTQSSRYLVKRTGEKVFLECVQDMDHENMFWYRQDPGLGLRLIYFSYDVKMKEKGDIPEGYSVSREKKERFSLILESASTNQTSMYLCASSLAGALTNEKLFFGSGTQLSVL.

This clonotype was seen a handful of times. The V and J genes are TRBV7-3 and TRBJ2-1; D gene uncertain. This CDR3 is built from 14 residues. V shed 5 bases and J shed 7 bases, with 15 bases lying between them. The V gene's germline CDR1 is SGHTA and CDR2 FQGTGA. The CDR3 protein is CASSRSITMNEQFF. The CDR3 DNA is TGTGCCAGCAGCCGCTCAATTACTATGAATGAGCAGTTCTTC.

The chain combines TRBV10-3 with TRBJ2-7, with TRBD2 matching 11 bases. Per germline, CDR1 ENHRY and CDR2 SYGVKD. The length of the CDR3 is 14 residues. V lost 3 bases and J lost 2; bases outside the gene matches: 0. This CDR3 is CAISDSGGAYEQYF. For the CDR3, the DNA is TGTGCCATCAGTGATAGCGGGGGGGCCTACGAGCAGTACTTC.

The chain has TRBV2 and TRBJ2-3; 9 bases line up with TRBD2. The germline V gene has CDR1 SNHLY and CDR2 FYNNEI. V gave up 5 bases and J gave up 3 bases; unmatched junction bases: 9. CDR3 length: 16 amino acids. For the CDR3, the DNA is TGTGCCAGCAGTCCCCTAGCGGGGCTAGGAACAGATACGCAGTATTTT. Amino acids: CASSPLAGLGTDTQYF.